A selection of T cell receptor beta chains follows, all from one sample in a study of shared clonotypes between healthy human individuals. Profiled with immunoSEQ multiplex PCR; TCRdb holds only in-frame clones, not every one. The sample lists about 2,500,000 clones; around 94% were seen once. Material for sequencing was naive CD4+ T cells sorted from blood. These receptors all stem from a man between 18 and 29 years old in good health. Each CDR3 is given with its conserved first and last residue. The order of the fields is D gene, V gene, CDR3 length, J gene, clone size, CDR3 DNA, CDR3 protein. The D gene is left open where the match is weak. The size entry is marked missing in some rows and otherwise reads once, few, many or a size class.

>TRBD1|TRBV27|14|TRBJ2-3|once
TGTGCCAGCAGCCGACAGGGGTACACAGATACGCAGTATTTT
CASSRQGYTDTQYF
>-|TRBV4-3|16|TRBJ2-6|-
TGCGCCAGCAGCCAAGAAGGGGCCTCTGGGGCCAACGTCCTGACTTTC
CASSQEGASGANVLTF
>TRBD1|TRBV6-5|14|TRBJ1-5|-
TGTGCCAGCAATAATGCAGGGGGTGGTCAGCCCCAGCATTTT
CASNNAGGGQPQHF
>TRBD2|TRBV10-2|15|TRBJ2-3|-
TGCGCCATTGGGACTAGCGGGGGGTATGGAGATACGCAGTATTTT
CAIGTSGGYGDTQYF
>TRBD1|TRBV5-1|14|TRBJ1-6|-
TGCGCCAGCAGCCCAGGACAGGCTAATTCACCCCTCCACTTT
CASSPGQANSPLHF
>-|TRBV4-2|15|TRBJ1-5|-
TGTGCCAGCAGCCCGTCGGGCTATAGCAATCAGCCCCAGCATTTT
CASSPSGYSNQPQHF
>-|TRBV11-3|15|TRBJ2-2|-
TGTGCCAGCAGCTTGAGTCGGCAGAACACCGGGGAGCTGTTTTTT
CASSLSRQNTGELFF
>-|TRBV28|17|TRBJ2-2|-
TGTGCCAGCAGTTTATGGTCGCTGATTTCGAACACCGGGGAGCTGTTTTTT
CASSLWSLISNTGELFF
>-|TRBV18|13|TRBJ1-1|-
TGTGCCAGCTCGGGACAACCGAACACTGAAGCTTTCTTT
CASSGQPNTEAFF
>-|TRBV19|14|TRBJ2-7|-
TGTGCCAGTAGGGCGGACAGACCTCCCTACGAGCAGTACTTC
CASRADRPPYEQYF
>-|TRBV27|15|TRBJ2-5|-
TGTGCCAGCAGTTTATCCCCTCGGGAGACGGAGACCCAGTACTTC
CASSLSPRETETQYF
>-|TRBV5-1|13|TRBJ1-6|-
TGCGCCAGCAGCTTGAACAGAGATTCACCCCTCCACTTT
CASSLNRDSPLHF
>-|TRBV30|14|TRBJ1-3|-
TGTGCCTGGAGTGAACAGAGCTCTGGAAACACCATATATTTT
CAWSEQSSGNTIYF
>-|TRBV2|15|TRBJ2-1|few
TGTGCCAGCAGACCGGACATCGAAACCCACAATGAGCAGTTCTTC
CASRPDIETHNEQFF
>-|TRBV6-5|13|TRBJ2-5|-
TGTGCCAGCAGCATGGGAGAGAGGGAGACCCAGTACTTC
CASSMGERETQYF
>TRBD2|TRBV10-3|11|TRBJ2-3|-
TGTGCCGCCAACGGGGGGGATACGCAGTATTTT
CAANGGDTQYF
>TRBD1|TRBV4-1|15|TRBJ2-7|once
TGCGCCAGCAGCCAATTGACAGGGGGAGGCTACGAGCAGTACTTC
CASSQLTGGGYEQYF
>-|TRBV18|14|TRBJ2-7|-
TGTGCCAGCTCACCACCCTCCAGGGCGGGAGAGCAGTACTTC
CASSPPSRAGEQYF
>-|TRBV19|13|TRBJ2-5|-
TGTGCCAGTAGTATAGGAGGGTTGGAGACCCAGTACTTC
CASSIGGLETQYF
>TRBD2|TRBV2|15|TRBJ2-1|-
TGTGCCAGCAGCGCGACCGCGGGACTAGTCAATGAGCAGTTCTTC
CASSATAGLVNEQFF
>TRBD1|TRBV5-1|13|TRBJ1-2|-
TGCGCCAGCAGCCAAGGACAGGGGGATGGCTACACCTTC
CASSQGQGDGYTF
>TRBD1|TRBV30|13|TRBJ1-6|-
TGTGCCTCTATAAACAGGGGTAATTCACCCCTCCACTTT
CASINRGNSPLHF
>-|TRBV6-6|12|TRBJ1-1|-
TGTGCCAGCAAAGTGATGAACACTGAAGCTTTCTTT
CASKVMNTEAFF
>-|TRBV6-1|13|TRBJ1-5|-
TGTGCCAGCAGTGAAGACCGACAGCAGCCCCAGCATTTT
CASSEDRQQPQHF
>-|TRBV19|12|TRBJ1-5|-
TGTGCCAGTATGGGTGGGGATCAGCCCCAGCATTTT
CASMGGDQPQHF
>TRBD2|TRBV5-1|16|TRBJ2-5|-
TGCGCCAGCAGCTTGGCGGGACTAACTAACCAAGAGACCCAGTACTTC
CASSLAGLTNQETQYF
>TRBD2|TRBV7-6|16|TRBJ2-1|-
TGTGCCAGCAGCCCCCTCCCTAGCGGGAACTACAATGAGCAGTTCTTC
CASSPLPSGNYNEQFF
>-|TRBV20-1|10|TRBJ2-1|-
TGCAGTGCCGTTAGCAATGAGCAGTTCTTC
CSAVSNEQFF
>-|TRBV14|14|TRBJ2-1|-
TGTGCCAGCAGCCAAGATCCGATGACGGATGAGCAGTTCTTC
CASSQDPMTDEQFF
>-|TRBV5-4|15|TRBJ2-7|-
TGTGCCAGCAGCCAGTCCGGACCTGGGCCCTACGAGCAGTACTTC
CASSQSGPGPYEQYF
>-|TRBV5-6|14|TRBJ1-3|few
TGTGCCAGCAGCCGCAGGGGACCTGGAAACACCATATATTTT
CASSRRGPGNTIYF
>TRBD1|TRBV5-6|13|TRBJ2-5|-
TGTGCCAGCAGCTTTGACAGGGGAGAGACCCAGTACTTC
CASSFDRGETQYF
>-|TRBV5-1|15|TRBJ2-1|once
TGCGCCAGCAGCGGTAGCGGCAACACCTACAATGAGCAGTTCTTC
CASSGSGNTYNEQFF
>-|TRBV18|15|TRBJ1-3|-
TGTGCCAGCTCACCACCTTCGGTCTCTGGAAACACCATATATTTT
CASSPPSVSGNTIYF
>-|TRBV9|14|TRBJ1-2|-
TGTGCCAGCAGCGGCTTGGGGCAGGGAGACGGCTACACCTTC
CASSGLGQGDGYTF
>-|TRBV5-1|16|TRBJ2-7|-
TGCGCCAGCACCCCGGGCACGGGGAGTAAGGCCTACGAGCAGTACTTC
CASTPGTGSKAYEQYF
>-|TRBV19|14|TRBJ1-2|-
TGTGCCAGTAGTATCGGTGGCGGGGTCTATGGCTACACCTTC
CASSIGGGVYGYTF
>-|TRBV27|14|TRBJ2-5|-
TGTGCCAGCAGTCGTGCCAGGACTATCGGGACCCAGTACTTC
CASSRARTIGTQYF
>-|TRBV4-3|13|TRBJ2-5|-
TGCGCCAGCAGCCAAGAGACCAGAAAGACCCAGTACTTC
CASSQETRKTQYF
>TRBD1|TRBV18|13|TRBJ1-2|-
TGTGCCAGCTCACCCGGACAGGGGGATGGCTACACCTTC
CASSPGQGDGYTF
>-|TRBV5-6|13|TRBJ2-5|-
TGTGCCAGCAGCTTGGCCGCTGGAGAGACCCAGTACTTC
CASSLAAGETQYF
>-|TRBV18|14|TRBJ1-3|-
TGTGCCAGCTCACCACCGGGGGCCGGAAACACCATATATTTT
CASSPPGAGNTIYF
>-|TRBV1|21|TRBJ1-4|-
TGCACCAGCAGCCAAGTACAATTCGGGCGGAAAGACTCAGCAACTAATGAAAAACTGTTTTTT
CTSSQVQFGRKDSATNEKLFF
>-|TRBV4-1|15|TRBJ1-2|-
TGCGCCAGCAGCCCGCCTGACCAGTACGGGTATGGCTACACCTTC
CASSPPDQYGYGYTF
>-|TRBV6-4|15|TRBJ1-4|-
TGTGCTGAGGGGCAGCAAGAAGCAACTAATGAAAAACTGTTTTTT
CAEGQQEATNEKLFF
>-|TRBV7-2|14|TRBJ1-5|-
TGTGCCAGCAGCCCCTCGGTTGGCAATCAGCCCCAGCATTTT
CASSPSVGNQPQHF
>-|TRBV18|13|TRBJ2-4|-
TGTGCCAGCTCACCCTCTACGGGAAACATTCAGTACTTC
CASSPSTGNIQYF
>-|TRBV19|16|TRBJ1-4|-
TGTGCCAGTAGTATTCACCTCAGGGCAACTAATGAAAAACTGTTTTTT
CASSIHLRATNEKLFF
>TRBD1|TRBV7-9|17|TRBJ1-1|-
TGTGCCAGCAGCTCTACAGGGGGCAGAGATCCGGGGGCTGAAGCTTTCTTT
CASSSTGGRDPGAEAFF
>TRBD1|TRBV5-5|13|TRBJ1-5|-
TGTGCCAGCAGCGGACAGGCCAATCAGCCCCAGCATTTT
CASSGQANQPQHF
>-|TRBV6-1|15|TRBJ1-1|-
TGTGCCAGCAGTGAAGTAGGCAGGGGTCGGACTGAAGCTTTCTTT
CASSEVGRGRTEAFF
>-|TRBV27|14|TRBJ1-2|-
TGTGCCAGCAGTTTAGGGGCCGGGAACTATGGCTACACCTTC
CASSLGAGNYGYTF
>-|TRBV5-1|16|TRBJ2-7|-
TGCGCCAGCAGCTTGAGGTCAGTAGTCCCCTCCTACGAGCAGTACTTC
CASSLRSVVPSYEQYF
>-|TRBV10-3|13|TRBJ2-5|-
TGTGCCATCAGTGAGGCTAGCCAAGAGACCCAGTACTTC
CAISEASQETQYF
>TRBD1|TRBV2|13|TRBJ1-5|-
TGTGCCAGCAGTCCGACAGGGCGTCAGCCCCAGCATTTT
CASSPTGRQPQHF
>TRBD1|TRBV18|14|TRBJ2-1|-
TGTGCCAGCTCACCGTCGCGAAGGGGGCCGGAGCAGTTCTTC
CASSPSRRGPEQFF
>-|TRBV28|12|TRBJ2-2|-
TGTGCCAGCAGGGACTCCCGCGGGGAGCTGTTTTTT
CASRDSRGELFF